These T cell receptor beta chains were read from a single sample in a study of response to subunit inactivated influenza vaccine. TCRdb passed the RT-PCR reads through MiXCR, listing each CDR3 protein once. The table lists roughly 630,000 distinct CDR3 sequences, around 15% of them singletons. Specimen: PBMCs from blood, collected less than 15 days before vaccination. The source of these receptors is a man between 45 and 60 years old who received an inactivated influenza vaccine. Each CDR3 is given with its conserved first and last residue. A D gene is named only where the DNA matches it firmly. Some rows mark clone size as missing; the rest say once, few, many or name a class of expanded clone.

v_call,j_call,d_call,clone_size,cdr3_nt,cdr3_aa
TRBV5-1,TRBJ1-4,.,.,TGCGCCAGCAGCACCAGTGCAACTAATGAAAAACTGTTTTTT,CASSTSATNEKLFF
TRBV4-2,TRBJ2-5,.,few,TGTGCCAGCAGCCAATCACTACGGAAGCTCCAAGAGACCCAGTACTTC,CASSQSLRKLQETQYF
TRBV7-3,TRBJ2-7,.,.,TGTGCCAGCAGCTTCGGGATGGTCTACGAGCAGTGCTTC,CASSFGMVYEQCF
TRBV28,TRBJ2-3,.,.,TGTGCCAGCAGTCTCCAGGGGTTTAGCACAGATACGCAGTATTTT,CASSLQGFSTDTQYF
TRBV28,TRBJ2-3,TRBD2,.,TGTGCCAGCAGTTTAACATCGGTTAGCGGGGTTGCAGATACGCAGTATTTT,CASSLTSVSGVADTQYF
TRBV28,TRBJ2-1,.,.,TGTGCCAGCAGTTTATTAACTTTCAATGAGCAGTTCTTC,CASSLLTFNEQFF
TRBV29-1,TRBJ1-2,.,.,TGCAGCGTTGCAGAGCACAGGGTTTCGTATGGCTACACCTTC,CSVAEHRVSYGYTF
TRBV20-1,TRBJ2-7,.,.,TGCAGTGCTAGTAGATTCGCAGCGGTCTCCTACGAGCAGTACTTC,CSASRFAAVSYEQYF
TRBV6-2/TRBV6-3,TRBJ2-7,.,few,TGTGCCAGCAGATCAGGGGAGTGGTACGAGCAGTACTTC,CASRSGEWYEQYF
TRBV4-2,TRBJ2-3,.,few,TGTGCCAGCAGCGAAGACCGGGGGGCGACAGATACGCAGTATTTT,CASSEDRGATDTQYF
TRBV27,TRBJ1-5,.,.,TGTGCCAGCAGTTTACAGGGCAGGGGTTGGCCCCAGCATTTT,CASSLQGRGWPQHF
TRBV20-1,TRBJ2-1,.,.,TGCAGTGCTAGAGCGTCCAATGAGCAGTTCTTC,CSARASNEQFF
TRBV7-9,TRBJ2-6,.,.,TGTGCCAGCAGCCGGGTGCCCGGGGCCAACGTCCTGACTTTC,CASSRVPGANVLTF
TRBV6-2/TRBV6-3,TRBJ1-1,TRBD1,.,TGTGCCAGCAAAAGGGGGCGGAACACTGAAGCTTTCTTT,CASKRGRNTEAFF